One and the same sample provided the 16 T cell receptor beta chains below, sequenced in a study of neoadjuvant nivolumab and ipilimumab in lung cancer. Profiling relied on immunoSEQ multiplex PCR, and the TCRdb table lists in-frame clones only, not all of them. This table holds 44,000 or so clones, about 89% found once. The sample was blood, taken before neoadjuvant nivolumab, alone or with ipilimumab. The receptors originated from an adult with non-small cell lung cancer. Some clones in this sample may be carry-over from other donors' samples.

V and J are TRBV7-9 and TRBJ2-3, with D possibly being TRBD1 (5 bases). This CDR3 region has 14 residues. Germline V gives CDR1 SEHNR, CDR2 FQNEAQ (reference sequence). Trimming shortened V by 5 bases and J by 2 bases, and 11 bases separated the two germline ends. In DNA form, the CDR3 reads TGTGCCAGCAGCCTTAGACAGACCACAGATACGCAGTATTTT. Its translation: CASSLRQTTDTQYF.

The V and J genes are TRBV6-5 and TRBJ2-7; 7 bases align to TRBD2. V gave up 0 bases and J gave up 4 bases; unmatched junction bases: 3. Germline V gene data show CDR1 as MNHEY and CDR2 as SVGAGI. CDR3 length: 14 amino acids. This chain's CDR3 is CASSYSRGVYEQYF. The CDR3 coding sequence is TGTGCCAGCAGTTACTCCCGGGGGGTTTACGAGCAGTACTTC.

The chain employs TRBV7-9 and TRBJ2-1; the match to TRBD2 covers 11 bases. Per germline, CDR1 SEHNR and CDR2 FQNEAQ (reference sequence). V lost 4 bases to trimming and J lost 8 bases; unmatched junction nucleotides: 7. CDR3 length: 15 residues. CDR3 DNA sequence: TGTGCCAGCAGCTCACTAGCGGGAGCTGGGGATGAGCAGTTCTTC. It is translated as CASSSLAGAGDEQFF.

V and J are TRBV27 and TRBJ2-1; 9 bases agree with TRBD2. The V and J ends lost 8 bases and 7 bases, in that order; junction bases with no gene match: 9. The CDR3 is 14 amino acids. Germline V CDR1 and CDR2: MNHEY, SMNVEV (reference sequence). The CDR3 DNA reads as TGTGCCAGCCGCGGACTAGCGAGGGGGAATGAGCAGTTCTTC. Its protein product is CASRGLARGNEQFF.

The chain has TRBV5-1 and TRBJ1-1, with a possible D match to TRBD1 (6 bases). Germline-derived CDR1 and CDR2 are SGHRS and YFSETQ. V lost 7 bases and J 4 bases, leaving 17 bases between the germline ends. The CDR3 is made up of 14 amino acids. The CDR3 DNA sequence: TGCGCCAGCTTGGAGGGGGAGGGGAGCACTGAAGCTTTCTTT. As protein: CASLEGEGSTEAFF.

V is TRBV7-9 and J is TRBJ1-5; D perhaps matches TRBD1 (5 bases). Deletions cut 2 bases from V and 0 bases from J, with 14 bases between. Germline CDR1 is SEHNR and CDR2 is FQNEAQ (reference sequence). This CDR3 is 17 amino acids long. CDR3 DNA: TGTGCCAGCAGCTTATCCGGGGACCTTTATAGCAATCAGCCCCAGCATTTT. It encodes CASSLSGDLYSNQPQHF.

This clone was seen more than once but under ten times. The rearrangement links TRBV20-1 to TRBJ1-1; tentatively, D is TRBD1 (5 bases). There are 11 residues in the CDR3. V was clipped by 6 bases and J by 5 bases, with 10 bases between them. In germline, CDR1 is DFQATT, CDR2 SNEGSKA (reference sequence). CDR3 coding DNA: TGCAGTGCAAGGGACGGTACTGAAGCTTTCTTT. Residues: CSARDGTEAFF.

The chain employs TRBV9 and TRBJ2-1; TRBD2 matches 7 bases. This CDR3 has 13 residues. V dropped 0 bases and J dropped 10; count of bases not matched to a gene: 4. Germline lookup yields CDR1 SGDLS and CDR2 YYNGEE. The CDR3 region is CASSVGWEGEQFF. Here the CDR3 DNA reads TGTGCCAGCAGCGTAGGCTGGGAGGGGGAGCAGTTCTTC.

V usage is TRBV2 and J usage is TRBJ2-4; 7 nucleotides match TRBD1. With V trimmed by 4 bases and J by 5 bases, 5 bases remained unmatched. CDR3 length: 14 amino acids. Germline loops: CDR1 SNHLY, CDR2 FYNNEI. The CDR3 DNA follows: TGTGCCAGCAGTGGATACAGGGGTGAAAACATTCAGTACTTC. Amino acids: CASSGYRGENIQYF.

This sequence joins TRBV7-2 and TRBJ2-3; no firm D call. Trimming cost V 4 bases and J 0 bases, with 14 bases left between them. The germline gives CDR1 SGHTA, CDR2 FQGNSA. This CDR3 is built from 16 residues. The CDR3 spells CASSSRRRLSTDTQYF. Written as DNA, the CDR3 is TGTGCCAGCAGCTCCCGCCGGCGGCTTAGCACAGATACGCAGTATTTT.

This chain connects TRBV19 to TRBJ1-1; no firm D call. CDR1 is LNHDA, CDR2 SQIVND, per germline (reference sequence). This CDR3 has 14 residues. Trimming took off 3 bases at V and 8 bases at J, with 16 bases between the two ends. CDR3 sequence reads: CASSIYPPLGEAFF. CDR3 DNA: TGTGCCAGTAGTATTTATCCCCCCCTGGGGGAAGCTTTCTTT.

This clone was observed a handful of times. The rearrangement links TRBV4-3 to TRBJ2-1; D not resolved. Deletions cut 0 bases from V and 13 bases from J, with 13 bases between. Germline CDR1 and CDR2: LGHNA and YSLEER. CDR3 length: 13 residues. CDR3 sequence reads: CASSQEYSTDQFF. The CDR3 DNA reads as TGCGCCAGCAGCCAAGAATATTCGACGGACCAGTTCTTC.

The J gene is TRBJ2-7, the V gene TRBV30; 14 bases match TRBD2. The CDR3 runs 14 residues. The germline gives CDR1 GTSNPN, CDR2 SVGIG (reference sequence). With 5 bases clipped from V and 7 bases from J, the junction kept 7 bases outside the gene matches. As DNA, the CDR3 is TGTGCCTGGGGGGGACTAGCGGGAGTGGAGGAGCAGTACTTC. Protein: CAWGGLAGVEEQYF.

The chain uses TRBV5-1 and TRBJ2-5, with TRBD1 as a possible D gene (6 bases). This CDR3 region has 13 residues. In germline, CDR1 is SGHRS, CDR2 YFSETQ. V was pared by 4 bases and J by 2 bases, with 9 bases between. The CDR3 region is CASSTTGQETQYF. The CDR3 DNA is TGCGCCAGCAGCACGACAGGACAAGAGACCCAGTACTTC.

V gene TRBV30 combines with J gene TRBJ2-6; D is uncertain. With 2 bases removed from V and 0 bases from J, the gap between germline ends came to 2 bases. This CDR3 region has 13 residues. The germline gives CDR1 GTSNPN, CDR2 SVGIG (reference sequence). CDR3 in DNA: TGTGCCTGGAGTTCCTCTGGGGCCAACGTCCTGACTTTC. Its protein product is CAWSSSGANVLTF.

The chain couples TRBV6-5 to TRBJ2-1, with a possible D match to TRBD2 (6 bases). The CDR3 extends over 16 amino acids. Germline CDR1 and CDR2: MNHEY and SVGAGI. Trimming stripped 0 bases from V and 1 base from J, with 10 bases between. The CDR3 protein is CASSYSLARSYNEQFF. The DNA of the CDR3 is TGTGCCAGCAGTTACTCCCTAGCGAGGTCCTACAATGAGCAGTTCTTC.